The entry below describes one T cell receptor (beta chain). These data originate in a study of T cells after yellow fever vaccination. TCR cDNA, made by 5'RACE template switching, carried an added universal primer site and UMIs. Via MiXCR, TCRdb re-called the 5' RACE reads, giving one row per CDR3 protein. The sample records around 250,000 distinct CDR3 sequences, 6.9% being singletons. The sequencing here drew on CD4+ T cells sorted from PBMCs, taken 15 days after the yellow fever booster vaccination. This receptor was identified in a man between 25 and 39 years old who received the YFV17D yellow fever vaccine.

The CDR3 sequence is CASSKALDRTRTEAFF. The DNA of the CDR3 is TGTGCCAGCAGCAAAGCGCTCGACAGGACTCGCACTGAAGCTTTCTTT. The chain carries TRBV21-1 and TRBJ1-1; the D call in the table, TRBD1, was not verified against the DNA. TRBV21-1 is shown as a pseudogene. CDR3 length equals 16 residues.